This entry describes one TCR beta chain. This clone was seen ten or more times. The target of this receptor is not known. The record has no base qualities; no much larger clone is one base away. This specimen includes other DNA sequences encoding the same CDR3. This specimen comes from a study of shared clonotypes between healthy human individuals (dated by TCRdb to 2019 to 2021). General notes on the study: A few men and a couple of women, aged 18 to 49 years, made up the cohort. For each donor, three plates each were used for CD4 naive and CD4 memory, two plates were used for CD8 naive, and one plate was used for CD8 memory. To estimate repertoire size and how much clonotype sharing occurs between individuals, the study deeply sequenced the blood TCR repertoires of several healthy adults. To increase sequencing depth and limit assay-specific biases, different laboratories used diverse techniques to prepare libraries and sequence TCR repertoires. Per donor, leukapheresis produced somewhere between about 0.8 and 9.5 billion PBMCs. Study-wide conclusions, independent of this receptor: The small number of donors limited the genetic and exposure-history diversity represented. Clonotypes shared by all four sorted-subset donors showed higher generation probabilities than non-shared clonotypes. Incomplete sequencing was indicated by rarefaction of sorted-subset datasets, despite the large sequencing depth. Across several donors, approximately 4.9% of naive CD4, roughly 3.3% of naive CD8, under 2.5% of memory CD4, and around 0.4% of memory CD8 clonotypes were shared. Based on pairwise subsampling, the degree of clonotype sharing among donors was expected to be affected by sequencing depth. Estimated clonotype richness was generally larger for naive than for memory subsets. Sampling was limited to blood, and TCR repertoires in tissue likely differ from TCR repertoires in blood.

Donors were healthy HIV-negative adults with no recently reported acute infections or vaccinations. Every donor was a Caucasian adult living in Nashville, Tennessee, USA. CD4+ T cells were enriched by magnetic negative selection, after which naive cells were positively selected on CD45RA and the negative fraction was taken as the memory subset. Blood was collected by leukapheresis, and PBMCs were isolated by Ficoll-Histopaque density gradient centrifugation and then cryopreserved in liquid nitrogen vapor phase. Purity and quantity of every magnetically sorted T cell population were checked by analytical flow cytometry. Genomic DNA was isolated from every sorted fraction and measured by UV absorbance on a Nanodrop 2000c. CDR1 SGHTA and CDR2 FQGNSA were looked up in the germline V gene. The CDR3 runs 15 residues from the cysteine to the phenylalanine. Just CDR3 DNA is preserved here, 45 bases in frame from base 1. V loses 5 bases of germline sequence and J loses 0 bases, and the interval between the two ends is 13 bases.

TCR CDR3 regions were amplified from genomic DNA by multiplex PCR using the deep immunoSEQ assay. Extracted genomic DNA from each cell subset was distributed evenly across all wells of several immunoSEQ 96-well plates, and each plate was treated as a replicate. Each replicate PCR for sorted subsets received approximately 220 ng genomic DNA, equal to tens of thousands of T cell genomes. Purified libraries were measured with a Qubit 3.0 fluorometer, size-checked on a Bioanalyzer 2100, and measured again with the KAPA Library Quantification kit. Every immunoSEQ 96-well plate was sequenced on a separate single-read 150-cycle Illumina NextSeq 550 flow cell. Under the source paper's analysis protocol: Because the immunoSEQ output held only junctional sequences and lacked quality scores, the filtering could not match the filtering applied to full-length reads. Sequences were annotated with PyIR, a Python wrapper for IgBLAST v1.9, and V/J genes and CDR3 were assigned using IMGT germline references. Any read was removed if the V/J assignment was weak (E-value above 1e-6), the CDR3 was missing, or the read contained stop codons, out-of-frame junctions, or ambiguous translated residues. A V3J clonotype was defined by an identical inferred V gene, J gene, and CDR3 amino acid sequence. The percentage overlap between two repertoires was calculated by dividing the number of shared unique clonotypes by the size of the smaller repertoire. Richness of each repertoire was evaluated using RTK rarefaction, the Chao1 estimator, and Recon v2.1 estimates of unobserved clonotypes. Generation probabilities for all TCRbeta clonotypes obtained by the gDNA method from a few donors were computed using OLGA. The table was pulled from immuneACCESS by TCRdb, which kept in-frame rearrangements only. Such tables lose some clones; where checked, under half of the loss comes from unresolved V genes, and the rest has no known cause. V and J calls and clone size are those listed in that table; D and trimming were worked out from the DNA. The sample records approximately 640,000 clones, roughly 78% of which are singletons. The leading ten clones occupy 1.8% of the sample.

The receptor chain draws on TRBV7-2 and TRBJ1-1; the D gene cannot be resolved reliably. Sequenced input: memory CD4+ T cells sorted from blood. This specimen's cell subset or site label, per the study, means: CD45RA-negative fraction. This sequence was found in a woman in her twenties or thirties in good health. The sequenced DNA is TGTGCCAGCAGCCTACAAGGTGTTATGAACACTGAAGCTTTCTTT. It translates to CASSLQGVMNTEAFF. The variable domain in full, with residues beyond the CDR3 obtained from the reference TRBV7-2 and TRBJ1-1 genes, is GAGVSQSPSNKVTEKGKDVELRCDPISGHTALYWYRQSLGQGLEFLIYFQGNSAPDKSGLPSDRFSAERTGGSVSTLTIQRTQQEDSAVYLCASSLQGVMNTEAFFGQGTRLTVV.